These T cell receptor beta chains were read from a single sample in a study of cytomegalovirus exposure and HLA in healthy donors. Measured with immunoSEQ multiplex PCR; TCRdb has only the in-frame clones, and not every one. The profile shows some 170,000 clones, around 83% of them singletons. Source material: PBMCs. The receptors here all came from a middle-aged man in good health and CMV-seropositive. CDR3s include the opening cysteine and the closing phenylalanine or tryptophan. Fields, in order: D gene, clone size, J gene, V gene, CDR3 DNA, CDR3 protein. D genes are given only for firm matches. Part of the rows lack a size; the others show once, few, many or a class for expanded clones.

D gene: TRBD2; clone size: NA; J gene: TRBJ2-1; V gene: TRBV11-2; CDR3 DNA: TGTGCCAGCAGCTTAGGACGGGAGGACTACAATGAGCAGTTCTTC; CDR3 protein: CASSLGREDYNEQFF
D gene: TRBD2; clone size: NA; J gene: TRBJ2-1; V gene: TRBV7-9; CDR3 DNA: TGTTCCAGCAGCAACAGACTAGCGGGAGGGCCTGATGAGCAGTTCTTC; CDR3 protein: CSSSNRLAGGPDEQFF
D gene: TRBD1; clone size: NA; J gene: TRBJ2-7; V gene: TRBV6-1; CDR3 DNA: TGTGCCAGCAGTGAGTGGGGACAGGGGAGCTCCTACGAGCAGTACTTC; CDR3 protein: CASSEWGQGSSYEQYF
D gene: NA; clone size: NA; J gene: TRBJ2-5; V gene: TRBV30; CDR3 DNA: TGTGCCTGGAGTCCCCATTGGAGTAGGGGTGAGACCCAGTACTTC; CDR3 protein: CAWSPHWSRGETQYF
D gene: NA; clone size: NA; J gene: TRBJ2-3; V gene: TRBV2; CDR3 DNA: TGTGCCAGCAGTGGGAGGGACTCGCCGAGCACAGATACGCAGTATTTT; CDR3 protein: CASSGRDSPSTDTQYF
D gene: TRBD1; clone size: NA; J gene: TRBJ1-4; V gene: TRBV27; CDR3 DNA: TGTGCCAGCAGTTCAGGGGGGACTGCAAAACTGTTTTTT; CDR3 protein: CASSSGGTAKLFF
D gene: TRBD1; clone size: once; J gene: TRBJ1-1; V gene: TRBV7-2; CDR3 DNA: TGTGCCAGCAGCCGGGACAGGGGGTTTGGCACTGAAGCTTTCTTT; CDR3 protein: CASSRDRGFGTEAFF
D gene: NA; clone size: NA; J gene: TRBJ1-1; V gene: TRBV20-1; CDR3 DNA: TGCAGTGCCAGGGGTCAGACTGAAGCTTTCTTT; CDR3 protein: CSARGQTEAFF
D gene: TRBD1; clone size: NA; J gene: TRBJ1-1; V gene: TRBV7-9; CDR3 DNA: TGTTCCAGCAGCCCACCGACAGGGGGAGATACTGAAGCTTTCTTT; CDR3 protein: CSSSPPTGGDTEAFF
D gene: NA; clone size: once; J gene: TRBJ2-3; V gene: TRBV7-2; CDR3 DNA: TGTGCCAGCAGCGGGGGGTCATCAGATACGCAGTATTTT; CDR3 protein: CASSGGSSDTQYF
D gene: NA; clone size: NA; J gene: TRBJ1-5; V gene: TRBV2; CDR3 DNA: TGTGCCAGCAGTATGGACAGCCAAGGCAATCAGCCCCAGCATTTT; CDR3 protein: CASSMDSQGNQPQHF
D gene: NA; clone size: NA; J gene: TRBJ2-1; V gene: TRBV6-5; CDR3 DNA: TGTGCCAGCAGTTACTCGGGGACTCAGGGGGTCGGGCAGTTCTTC; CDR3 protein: CASSYSGTQGVGQFF
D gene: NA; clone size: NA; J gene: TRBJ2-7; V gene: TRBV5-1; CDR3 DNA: TGCGCCAGCAGCTTCGCCGGGACAACCTACGAGCAGTACTTC; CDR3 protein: CASSFAGTTYEQYF
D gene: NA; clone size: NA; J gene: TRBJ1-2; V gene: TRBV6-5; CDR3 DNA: TGTGCCAGCAGTTTTTTTTTAGGGAGTAACTATGGCTACACCTTC; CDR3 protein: CASSFFLGSNYGYTF
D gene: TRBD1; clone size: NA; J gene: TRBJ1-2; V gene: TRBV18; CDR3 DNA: TGTGCCAGCTCACCACCGACAGGGGGCGGCTACACCTTC; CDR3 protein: CASSPPTGGGYTF
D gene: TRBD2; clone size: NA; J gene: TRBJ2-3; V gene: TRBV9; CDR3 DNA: TGTGCCAGCAGCGTAGGGTCGGGAGGCCTCACAGATACGCAGTATTTT; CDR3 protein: CASSVGSGGLTDTQYF
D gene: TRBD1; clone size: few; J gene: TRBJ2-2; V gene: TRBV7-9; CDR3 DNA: TGTGCCAGCAGCCGACAGGGCCCTCAGGAGCTGTTTTTT; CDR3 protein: CASSRQGPQELFF
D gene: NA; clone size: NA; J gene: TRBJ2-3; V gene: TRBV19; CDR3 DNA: TGTGCCAGTAGTATGATCCCCACTAATACGCAGTATTTT; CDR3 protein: CASSMIPTNTQYF
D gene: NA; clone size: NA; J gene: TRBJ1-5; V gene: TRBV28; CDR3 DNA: TGTGCCAGCAGACGAGAGTGGAATCAGCCCCAGCATTTT; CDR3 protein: CASRREWNQPQHF
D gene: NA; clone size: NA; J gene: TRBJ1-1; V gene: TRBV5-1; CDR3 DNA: TGCGCCAGCTCGGGAGGAGACGAACTGAACACTGAAGCTTTCTTT; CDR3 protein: CASSGGDELNTEAFF
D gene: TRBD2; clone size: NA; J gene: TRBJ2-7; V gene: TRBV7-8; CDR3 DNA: TGTGCCAGCAGCTTAGGCGGGAGCGGGGGAAGCGAGCAGTACTTC; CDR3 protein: CASSLGGSGGSEQYF
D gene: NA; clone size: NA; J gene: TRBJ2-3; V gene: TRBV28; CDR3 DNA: TGTGCCAGCAGTCTTCCGGACACAATCACAGATACGCAGTATTTT; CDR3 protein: CASSLPDTITDTQYF
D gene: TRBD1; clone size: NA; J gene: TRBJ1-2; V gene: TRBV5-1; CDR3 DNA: TGCGCCAGCAGCTTTCGGGACAGGGGGGACTATGGCTACACCTTC; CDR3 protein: CASSFRDRGDYGYTF
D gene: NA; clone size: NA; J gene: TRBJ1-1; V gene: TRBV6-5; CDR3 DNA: TGTGCCAGCAGTGAAAGTCACGGCGGCGACGGAGCTTTCTTT; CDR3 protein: CASSESHGGDGAFF
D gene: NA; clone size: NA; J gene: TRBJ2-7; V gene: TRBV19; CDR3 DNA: TGTGCCAGTAGTATTGCGGGGCTCCCGGCGGGGGAGCAGTACTTC; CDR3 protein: CASSIAGLPAGEQYF
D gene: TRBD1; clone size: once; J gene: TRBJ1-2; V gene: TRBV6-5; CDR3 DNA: TGTGCCAGCAGTCCGACAGGGGGCGACTATGGCTACACCTTC; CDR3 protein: CASSPTGGDYGYTF
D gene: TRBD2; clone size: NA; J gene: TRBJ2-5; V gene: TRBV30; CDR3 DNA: TGTGCCTGGATACCGGGGGGGCTCCAAGAGACCCAGTACTTC; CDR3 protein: CAWIPGGLQETQYF
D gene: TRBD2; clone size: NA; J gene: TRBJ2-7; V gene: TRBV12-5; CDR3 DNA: TGTGCTAGTGGTTTGGTAAGGCTAGCGGGAGATCGGCACGAGCAGTACTTC; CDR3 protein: CASGLVRLAGDRHEQYF
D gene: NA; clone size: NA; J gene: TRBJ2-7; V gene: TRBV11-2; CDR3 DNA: TGTGCCAGCAGAACGATAGCGGAGGCTGCCTACGAGCAGTACTTC; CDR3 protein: CASRTIAEAAYEQYF
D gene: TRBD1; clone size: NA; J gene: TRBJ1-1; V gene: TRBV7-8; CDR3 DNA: TGTGCCAGCAGCTTAGGACAGGGGAGGGCTGAAGCTTTCTTT; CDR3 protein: CASSLGQGRAEAFF
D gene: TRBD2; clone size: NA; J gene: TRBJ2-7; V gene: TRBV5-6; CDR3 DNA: TGTGCCAGCAGCTTGGGAACTAGCGGAATGTACGAGCAGTACTTC; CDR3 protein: CASSLGTSGMYEQYF
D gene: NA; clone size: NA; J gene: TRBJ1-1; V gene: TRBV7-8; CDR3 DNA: TGTGCCAGCAGCTTCGGGACAAAAATTGAAGCTTTCTTT; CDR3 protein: CASSFGTKIEAFF
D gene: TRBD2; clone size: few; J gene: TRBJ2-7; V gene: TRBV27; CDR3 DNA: TGTGCCAGCAGTCCTCCACTAGCGGCCAGGGTCTTC; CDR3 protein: CASSPPLAARVF
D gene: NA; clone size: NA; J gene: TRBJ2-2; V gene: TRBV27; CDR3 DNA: TGTGCCAGTGCACCGGGAGGGGGCCGGAGGGAGCTGTTTTTT; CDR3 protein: CASAPGGGRRELFF
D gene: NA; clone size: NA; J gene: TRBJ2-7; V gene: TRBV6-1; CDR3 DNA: TGTGCCAGCAGTGGGCCCAGGGGCGACGAGCAGTACTTC; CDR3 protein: CASSGPRGDEQYF
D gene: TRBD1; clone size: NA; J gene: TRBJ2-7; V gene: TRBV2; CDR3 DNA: TGTGCCAGCAGTGACCCGGGACAGGGGGCGAGAACCTACGAGCAGTACTTC; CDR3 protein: CASSDPGQGARTYEQYF
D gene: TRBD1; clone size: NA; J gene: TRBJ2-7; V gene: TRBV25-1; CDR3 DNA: TGTGCCAGCAGCTCCTCCCCGGGACAGGGGGCCTACGAGCAGTACTTC; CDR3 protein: CASSSSPGQGAYEQYF
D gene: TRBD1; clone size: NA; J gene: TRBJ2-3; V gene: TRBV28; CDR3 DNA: TGTGCCAGCAGTTCCGGACAGGGGGGTGTAGATACGCAGTATTTT; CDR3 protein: CASSSGQGGVDTQYF
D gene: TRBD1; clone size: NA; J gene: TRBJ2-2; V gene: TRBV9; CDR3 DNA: TGTGCCAGCAGCCCTCCCGGGACAGGGAGGCCCGGGGAGCTGTTTTTT; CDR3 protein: CASSPPGTGRPGELFF
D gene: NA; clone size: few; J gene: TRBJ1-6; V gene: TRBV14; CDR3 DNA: TGTGCCAGCAGTTCCGGGACTTGGTATTCACCCCTCCACTTT; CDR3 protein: CASSSGTWYSPLHF
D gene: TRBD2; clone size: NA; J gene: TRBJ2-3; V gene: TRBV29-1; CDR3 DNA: TGCAGCGTTCGAAGCGGGGGCCAGAACACAGATACGCAGTATTTT; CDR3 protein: CSVRSGGQNTDTQYF
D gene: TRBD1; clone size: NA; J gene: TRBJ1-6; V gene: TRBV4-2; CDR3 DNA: TGTGCCAGCAGCGTCCTTCCGGGACAGGGTAATAATTCACCCCTCCACTTT; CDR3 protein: CASSVLPGQGNNSPLHF
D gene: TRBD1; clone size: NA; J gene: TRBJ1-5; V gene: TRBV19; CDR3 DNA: TGTGCCAGTAGTATTGTGGGGGGACAGGGGGCTCAGCCCCAGCATTTT; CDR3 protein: CASSIVGGQGAQPQHF
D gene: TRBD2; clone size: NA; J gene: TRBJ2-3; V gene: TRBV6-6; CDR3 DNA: TGTGCCAGCAGTTACGGGTGGGAACTAGCGGAAGATACGCAGTATTTT; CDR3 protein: CASSYGWELAEDTQYF
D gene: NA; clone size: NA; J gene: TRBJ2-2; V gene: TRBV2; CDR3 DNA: TGTGCCAGCAGTGAGGGCGGGGCCACCGGGGAGCTGTTTTTT; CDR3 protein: CASSEGGATGELFF
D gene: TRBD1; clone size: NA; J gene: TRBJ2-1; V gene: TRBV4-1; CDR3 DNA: TGCGCCAGCAGCCAAGAAGAGAAGGGGGCTGATGAGCAGTTCTTC; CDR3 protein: CASSQEEKGADEQFF
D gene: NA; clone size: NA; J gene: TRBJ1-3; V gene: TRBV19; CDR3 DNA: TGTGCCAGTAGTGTGAGTGTCTCTGGAAACACCATATATTTT; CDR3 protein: CASSVSVSGNTIYF
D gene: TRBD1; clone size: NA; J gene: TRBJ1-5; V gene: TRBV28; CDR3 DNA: TGTGCCAGCAGTCACTTACAGGGGGCTAATCAGCCCCAGCATTTT; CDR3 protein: CASSHLQGANQPQHF
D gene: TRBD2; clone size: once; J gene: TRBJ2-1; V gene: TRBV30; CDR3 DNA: TGTGCCTACCGGACTAGCGGGATCCAGTTCTTC; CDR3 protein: CAYRTSGIQFF
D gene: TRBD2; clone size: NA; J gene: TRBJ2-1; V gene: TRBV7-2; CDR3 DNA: TGTGCCAGCAGCCCACGGGGGGGCCAAGGATCCTACAATGAGCAGTTCTTC; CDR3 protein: CASSPRGGQGSYNEQFF
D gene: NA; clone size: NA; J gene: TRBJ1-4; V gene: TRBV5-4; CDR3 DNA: TGTGCCAGCAGCACCCGGATGGCAGGGATTAATGAAAAACTGTTTTTT; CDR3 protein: CASSTRMAGINEKLFF
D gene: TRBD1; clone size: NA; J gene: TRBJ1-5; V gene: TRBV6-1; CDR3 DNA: TGTGCCAGCAGAACCACAGGGGGTGGCAATCAGCCCCAGCATTTT; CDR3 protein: CASRTTGGGNQPQHF
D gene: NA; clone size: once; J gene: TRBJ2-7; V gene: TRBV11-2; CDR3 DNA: TGTGCCAGCAGCTTAGGCGCTGCGGGGGAGCAGTACTTC; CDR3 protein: CASSLGAAGEQYF
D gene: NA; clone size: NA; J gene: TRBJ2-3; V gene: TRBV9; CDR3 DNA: TGTGCCAGCAGCGCCTCACAGGGATCTAGCACAGATACGCAGTATTTT; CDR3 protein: CASSASQGSSTDTQYF
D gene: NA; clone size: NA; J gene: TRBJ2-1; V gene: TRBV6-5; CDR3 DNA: TGTGCCAGCAGACTCTCAGGGGGGCCTGAGCAGTTCTTC; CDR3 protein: CASRLSGGPEQFF
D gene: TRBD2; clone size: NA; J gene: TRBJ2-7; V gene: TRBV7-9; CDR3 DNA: TGTGCCAGCAGTCTGACTAGCGGCGTCTCCTACGAGCAGTACTTC; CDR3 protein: CASSLTSGVSYEQYF
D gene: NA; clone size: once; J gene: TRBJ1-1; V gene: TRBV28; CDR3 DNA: TGTGCCAGCAGTCCGGGGGTAGGGTCTGGCACTGAAGCTTTCTTT; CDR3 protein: CASSPGVGSGTEAFF